Below, 11 T cell receptor beta chains from the same sample are listed, as sequenced in a study of cytomegalovirus exposure and HLA in healthy donors. Use of 60 Vbeta and 13 Jbeta primers characterized the PCR. Clones were sequenced by immunoSEQ multiplex PCR, and TCRdb holds only the in-frame ones, with some missing. The table records 90,000 to 120,000 clones, about 79% of them present only once. Source material: PBMCs. These TCRs come from a female donor in good health and CMV-seropositive.

V and J are TRBV7-2 and TRBJ2-4; 13 bases match TRBD2. The CDR3 extends over 17 amino acids. Germline assignment: CDR1 SGHTA and CDR2 FQGNSA. J lost 3 bases, V lost 5 bases, and 7 bases had no gene match. In DNA, the CDR3 is TGTGCCAGCAGCCCGCGGACTAGCGGGAGTCACAAAAACATTCAGTACTTC. Translated, it gives CASSPRTSGSHKNIQYF.

The chain employs TRBV30 and TRBJ1-3, with 7 bases identical to TRBD1. Germline V lookup: CDR1 GTSNPN, CDR2 SVGIG (reference sequence). J lost 8 bases, V lost 3 bases, and 4 bases had no gene match. The length of the CDR3 is 12 residues. For the CDR3, the DNA is TGTGCCTGGAGAACAGGGGTGGACACCATATATTTT. It translates to CAWRTGVDTIYF.

The V call is TRBV7-2, the J call TRBJ2-5; 14 nucleotides line up with TRBD2. CDR1 and CDR2 (germline): SGHTA, FQGNSA. There are 16 residues in the CDR3. V dropped 1 base and J dropped 5; count of bases not matched to a gene: 3. The CDR3 here is CASSLGTSGGWETQYF. DNA of the CDR3: TGTGCCAGCAGCTTAGGGACTAGCGGGGGGTGGGAGACCCAGTACTTC.

V is TRBV6-5 and J is TRBJ1-6; TRBD1 might be the D (6 bases). The CDR3 runs to 14 residues. Germline lookup yields CDR1 MNHEY and CDR2 SVGAGI. Between the trimmed V and J ends, which lost 6 bases and 5 bases, there was a span of 11 bases. DNA for the CDR3: TGTGCCAGCAGCAACAGGGTCAATAATTCACCCCTCCACTTT. Amino acid sequence: CASSNRVNNSPLHF.

The chain carries TRBV25-1 and TRBJ1-5, with 9 bases aligning to TRBD1. Per the germline V gene, CDR1 is MGHDK and CDR2 is SYGVNS. This CDR3 region has 13 residues. J lost 6 bases, V lost 9 bases, and 6 bases had no gene match. CDR3 in DNA: TGTGCCAGTACAGGGGGCGGGGGTCAGCCCCAGCATTTT. Amino acids: CASTGGGGQPQHF.

This clone appeared once. The J gene is TRBJ2-5, the V gene TRBV7-2; D is unclear. This CDR3 has 13 amino acids. Germline-derived CDR1 and CDR2 are SGHTA and FQGNSA. Trimming pared 4 bases from V and 3 bases from J, leaving 9 bases between. In nucleotides, the CDR3 is TGTGCCAGCAGCTCACACAGAAAAGAGACCCAGTACTTC. It is translated as CASSSHRKETQYF.

The CDR3 here is CASSGRDRVDEQYF. The CDR3 coding sequence is TGTGCCAGCAGTGGCCGGGACAGGGTCGACGAGCAGTACTTC. This chain connects TRBV27 to TRBJ2-7, with 9 bases lining up with TRBD1. There are 14 residues in the CDR3. Germline V CDR1 and CDR2: MNHEY, SMNVEV (reference sequence). After removal of 5 bases from V and 5 bases from J, the junction contained 7 bases not matched to a gene.

CDR3 in amino acids: CASIGGRGGRNTGELFF. CDR3 nucleotides: TGTGCCAGCATTGGGGGACGCGGGGGCCGGAACACCGGGGAGCTGTTTTTT. The genes are TRBV7-8 and TRBJ2-2; weak D call: TRBD2 (7 bases). In germline, CDR1 is SGHVS, CDR2 FQNEAQ. Trimming stripped 7 bases from V and 1 base from J, with 19 bases between. The CDR3 runs 17 residues.

The chain carries TRBV25-1 and TRBJ2-3; D is possibly TRBD1 (6 bases). Germline V gene data show CDR1 as MGHDK and CDR2 as SYGVNS. CDR3 length: 15 residues. V was pared by 11 bases and J by 1 base, with 19 bases between. CDR3 sequence reads: CARRLGTIGTDTQYF. The CDR3 nucleotides are TGTGCCCGGCGTCTAGGGACAATCGGCACAGATACGCAGTATTTT.

The chain combines TRBV5-5 with TRBJ2-2; D perhaps matches TRBD1 (7 bases). With 4 bases removed from V and 5 bases from J, the gap between germline ends came to 15 bases. Germline-derived CDR1 and CDR2 are SGHKS and YYEKEE (reference sequence). The CDR3 covers 15 residues. The CDR3 nucleotides read TGTGCCAGCAGCGTTGACCCAGGGGGGACCGGGGAGCTGTTTTTT. Translating gives CASSVDPGGTGELFF.

The gene calls are TRBV5-1 and TRBJ2-7; D may be TRBD1 (6 bases). CDR1 and CDR2 (germline): SGHRS, YFSETQ. Trimming shortened V by 4 bases and J by 0 bases, and 14 bases separated the two germline ends. This CDR3 contains 15 residues. The CDR3 coding sequence is TGCGCCAGCAGCCCCTTCCCAGGGGTCTCCTACGAGCAGTACTTC. This sequence encodes CASSPFPGVSYEQYF.